This T cell receptor beta chain was profiled in a study of a mutant IDH1 vaccine in newly diagnosed glioma. The CDR3 length is 13 residues. Germline CDR1 MNHNS, CDR2 SASEGT. Trimming removed 8 bases at V and 4 bases at J, with 14 bases between. Time point reported: baseline, week 1 (first vaccination visit). As for treatment: pre-vaccination baseline after standard-of-care therapy. Measured with immunoSEQ multiplex PCR; TCRdb has only the in-frame clones, and not every one. The repertoire consists of some 100,000 clones, with 80% to 90% occurring once and the leading ten covering under 8%. The input for sequencing was PBMCs, taken from a glioma patient treated with radiotherapy, temozolomide or both. The sequence derives from a woman aged 50 to 65 with glioma. The chain employs TRBV6-1 and TRBJ2-5; TRBD2 is a possible D gene (5 bases). This CDR3 is CASDTRVGETQYF. Written as DNA, the CDR3 is TGTGCCAGCGATACGAGGGTCGGAGAGACCCAGTACTTC.